The source of this T cell receptor beta chain is a study of cytomegalovirus exposure and HLA in healthy donors. Findings and caveats of the study: Generally TCR sequences proved uncommon, though certain public TCRs appeared in numerous donors. A prior analysis recorded that most TCR beta V segments were productive about 87% or about 30% of the time. Later examination showed HLA-associated TCR beta chains had greater clonal expansion than equally common others. The study carried out a later analysis of TCR beta sequences. It associated around 17,000 of them with specific HLA alleles at a false discovery rate of 0.05.

Note on this clone: Its target is unknown.

13 Jbeta primers and 60 Vbeta primers were used for the PCR. Profiled with immunoSEQ multiplex PCR; TCRdb holds only in-frame clones, not every one. This table holds roughly 120,000 clones, around 77% found once. The receptor was isolated from a human donor in good health. The sequenced sample was PBMCs.

CDR3 nucleotide sequence: TGTGCCAGCAGTTTTCTCCCGGACTCCGGGGCCAACGTCCTGACTTTC. Its protein is CASSFLPDSGANVLTF. V usage is TRBV28 and J usage is TRBJ2-6, with D possibly TRBD2 on 5 matching bases. Deletions cut 3 bases from V and 4 bases from J, with 13 bases between. The CDR3 has 16 residues. CDR1 is MDHEN and CDR2 is SYDVKM in the germline V gene.